Following are 12 T cell receptor beta chains from one sample sequenced in a study of T cells in Graves' hyperthyroidism and ophthalmopathy. It was RNA transcripts that yielded the amplified TCR beta CDR3 regions. Using the HTBI primer set, a first-round RT-PCR was run on the TCR CDR3. TCRdb redid the calling of the multiplex PCR reads with MiXCR, one entry per CDR3 protein. The sample has roughly 500,000 distinct CDR3 sequences; around 45% are singletons. Sequencing was performed on peripheral blood or thyroid tissue (not recorded which). The source of these receptors is an adult woman with Graves' disease, either hyperthyroidism or ophthalmopathy (not recorded which).

This clonotype has ten or more counts. This may come from a read error, since a much larger clone is one base off. The rearrangement uses TRBV5-6 and TRBJ1-2; 9 bases match TRBD1. V lost 3 bases, J lost 6 bases, and 3 bases stayed unmatched. The germline V gene has CDR1 SGHDT and CDR2 YYEEEE. The CDR3 has 13 residues. The CDR3 is CASSSWDRDGYTF. The CDR3 DNA follows: TGTGCCAGCAGCTCCTGGGACAGGGATGGCTACACCTTC.

The chain has TRBV2 and TRBJ2-5, with D possibly being TRBD1 (6 bases). V lost 0 bases and J lost 0, with 8 bases in between. This CDR3 comprises 15 residues. From germline, CDR1 is SNHLY and CDR2 FYNNEI. The CDR3 loop reads CASSEAGHDQETQYF. CDR3 coding DNA: TGTGCCAGCAGTGAAGCGGGACACGACCAAGAGACCCAGTACTTC.

Of note for this clonotype: Germline and junction disagree at one end, which may indicate a read error. The chain links TRBV6-1 to TRBJ1-3; D remains ambiguous. The CDR3 has 14 residues. Germline V gene data show CDR1 as MNHNS and CDR2 as SASEGT. CDR3 nucleotides: TGTGCCAGCAGTGCAGCGCGCTCTGGAAACACCATACATTTT. Translation gives CASSAARSGNTIHF.

The chain has TRBV10-1 and TRBJ2-3; D gene ambiguous. V gave up 2 bases and J gave up 3 bases, with 9 bases separating them. This CDR3 is 14 amino acids long. Per the germline V gene, CDR1 is WNHNN and CDR2 is SYGVQD (reference sequence). The CDR3 spells CASSEGVQTDTQYF. The CDR3 nucleotides are TGCGCCAGCAGTGAGGGTGTTCAAACAGATACGCAGTATTTT.

This clonotype has ten or more counts. J is TRBJ1-3 and V is TRBV6-5; tentative D call: TRBD1 (5 bases). Per the germline V gene, CDR1 is MNHEY and CDR2 is SVGAGI. V was pared by 5 bases and J by 0 bases, with 11 bases between. The length of the CDR3 is 15 residues. The CDR3 region has the DNA TGTGCCAGCAGTCGCAGCAGGGTCTCTGGAAACACCATATATTTT. Its protein product is CASSRSRVSGNTIYF.

This clonotype was seen repeatedly, ten times or more. This rearrangement joins TRBV9 to TRBJ2-7; 8 bases align to TRBD2. V shed 4 bases, J shed 3 bases, and the junction held 12 bases outside the gene matches. CDR3 length equals 16 residues. CDR1 SGDLS and CDR2 YYNGEE come from the germline V gene. CDR3 sequence: CASSPRLARNRYEQYF. The CDR3 DNA follows: TGTGCCAGCAGCCCAAGACTAGCGAGAAATCGCTACGAGCAGTACTTC.

Here the CDR3 DNA reads TGTGCCAGCAGTTTATTGTGGTCCTACGAGCAGTACTTC. Encoded protein: CASSLLWSYEQYF. J is TRBJ2-7 and V is TRBV28; no firm D call. The CDR3 is 13 residues long. Germline V gene lookup returns CDR1 MDHEN and CDR2 SYDVKM. V was cut by 1 base and J by 1 base, with 5 bases left in between.

The table lists this clonotype with a few counts. The chain links TRBV10-3 to TRBJ2-5; the match to TRBD1 covers 7 bases. The junction had 6 bases not matched to a gene; V was cut back by 0 bases and J by 5 bases. Germline V gives CDR1 ENHRY, CDR2 SYGVKD. The length of the CDR3 is 15 residues. The CDR3 is CAISESVTGPETQYF. The CDR3 bases are TGTGCCATCAGTGAGTCGGTGACAGGGCCGGAGACCCAGTACTTC.

This clonotype was recorded many times. The CDR3 loop reads CATSDFARDRIPPGREKLFF. The DNA of the CDR3 is TGTGCCACCAGTGATTTTGCCCGGGACAGGATCCCGCCCGGTCGTGAAAAACTGTTTTTT. This chain links TRBV24-1 with TRBJ1-4; 8 positions agree with TRBD1. Germline CDR1 reads KGHDR; CDR2 reads SFDVKD. The CDR3 contains 20 residues. Trimming removed 1 base from V and 7 bases from J; junction bases left unmatched: 19.

The chain employs TRBV15 and TRBJ1-5; tentative D call: TRBD1 (5 bases). Germline lookup yields CDR1 LNHNV and CDR2 YYDKDF (reference sequence). The ends were cut back, 0 bases at V and 6 bases at J, with 9 bases in the middle. There are 14 residues in the CDR3. The DNA of the CDR3 is TGTGCCACCAGCAGAGACAGGGTTGGTCAGCCCCAGCATTTT. Protein product: CATSRDRVGQPQHF.

This chain joins TRBV29-1 and TRBJ2-7, with a weak D call TRBD2 (5 bases). The germline V gene has CDR1 SQVTM and CDR2 ANQGSEA. CDR3 length equals 13 residues. V was clipped by 6 bases and J by 5 bases, with 17 bases between them. In DNA, the CDR3 is TGCAGCGTGACCCGATGGGAGATGGACGAGCAGTACTTC. The encoded protein is CSVTRWEMDEQYF.

This chain links TRBV7-8 with TRBJ2-7; 7 bases are shared with TRBD2. The CDR3 is 13 amino acids. With 2 bases clipped from V and 4 bases from J, the junction kept 2 bases outside the gene matches. From germline, CDR1 is SGHVS and CDR2 FQNEAQ. This chain's CDR3 is CASSLLAEYEQYF. The CDR3 coding sequence is TGTGCCAGCAGCTTACTAGCGGAATACGAGCAGTACTTC.